This entry describes one T cell receptor beta chain. Its antigen remains unidentified. V shed 3 bases and J 5 bases; nucleotides not matched to a gene: 11. The CDR3 runs 17 residues. Treatment indicated: roughly nine-day PBMC culture with coronavirus spike peptide pools or control peptides (ViraFEST assay). The data are from a study of vaccination and CD4 T cells after COVID-19. The Oncomine TCR Beta short-read assay sequenced DNA from cultured CD4+ T cells. TCRdb reanalysed the PCR reads using MiXCR and keeps one entry per CDR3 protein. The sample lists 7,000 to 10,000 distinct CDR3 sequences; roughly 70% were seen once.

The material sequenced was CD4+ T cells from blood, cultured in vitro. The rearrangement joins TRBV12-3 or TRBV12-4 to TRBJ2-5, with TRBD2 matching over 11 bases. The TCR comes from a human donor who had recovered from COVID-19. Here the CDR3 DNA reads TGTGCCAGCAGTTTCGGAACTAGCGGGGGTTCTTGGGAGACCCAGTACTTC. Its protein is CASSFGTSGGSWETQYF.